Each of the 29 T cell receptor beta chains below was sequenced from the same sample in a study of T-cell memory formation after mild COVID-19. TCRdb ran MiXCR on the 5' RACE reads and lists one entry per CDR3 protein. The table shows under 700,000 distinct CDR3 sequences, with roughly 20% occurring only once. Input material: PBMCs or a T cell subset sorted from them (not recorded which). The receptors come from an adult woman who had mild COVID-19 (a few samples of this study predate the infection). Cell type and time point are not known.

The V call is TRBV24-1, the J call TRBJ2-7; D possibly corresponds to TRBD1 (6 bases). The CDR3 loop spans 12 amino acids. The V gene lost 9 bases and the J gene lost 6 bases, with 14 bases spanning the gap. CDR1 KGHDR and CDR2 SFDVKD come from the germline V gene. The DNA for the CDR3 is TGTGCCACCGAAAGGGGGACCGGCGAGCAGTACTTC. This translates into CATERGTGEQYF.

This clonotype was counted between two and nine times. The CDR3: CASGRLAGGAYNEQFF. The CDR3 DNA reads TGTGCTAGTGGCAGACTAGCGGGAGGTGCTTACAATGAGCAGTTCTTC. J is TRBJ2-1 and V is TRBV12-5, with 13 bases aligning to TRBD2. The CDR3 consists of 16 residues. CDR1 and CDR2 (germline): LGHNT, FRNRAP. V shed 6 bases and J 4 bases; nucleotides not matched to a gene: 6.

This chain joins TRBV24-1 and TRBJ2-2, with a possible D match to TRBD2 (5 bases). Germline V gives CDR1 KGHDR, CDR2 SFDVKD. Trimming cost V 8 bases and J 10 bases, with 16 bases left between them. This CDR3 region has 13 residues. In DNA form, the CDR3 reads TGTGCCACCAAGCGCGGAGGAGGTCAGGAGCTGTTTTTT. Translated: CATKRGGGQELFF.

This clonotype appeared once. The chain has TRBV12-3 or TRBV12-4 and TRBJ2-3, with 8 bases matching TRBD2. CDR3 length: 16 residues. The V and J ends lost 11 bases and 6 bases, in that order; junction bases with no gene match: 19. As DNA, the CDR3 is TGTGCCTGCACGCGTAGCGGGGCTCCGAGTTGGGATACGCAGTATTTT. It translates to CACTRSGAPSWDTQYF.

The chain has TRBV5-4 and TRBJ2-3; 8 bases map to TRBD2. CDR1 and CDR2 from the germline V gene are SGHNT and YYREEE (reference sequence). Unmatched junction bases numbered 8, after V lost 2 bases and J lost 0 bases. The CDR3 spans 17 residues. CDR3 residues: CASSLAGASTSTDTQYF. In DNA, the CDR3 is TGTGCCAGCAGCTTAGCGGGGGCTTCAACTAGCACAGATACGCAGTATTTT.

This chain connects TRBV7-2 to TRBJ2-5; D gene unclear. Germline CDR1 and CDR2: SGHTA and FQGNSA. Between the trimmed V and J ends, which lost 0 bases and 4 bases, there was a span of 6 bases. The length of the CDR3 is 13 residues. The CDR3 loop reads CASSLAPGETQYF. The CDR3 region has the DNA TGTGCCAGCAGCTTAGCTCCAGGAGAGACCCAGTACTTC.

The chain combines TRBV5-5 with TRBJ2-3; the D is unclear. Trimming cost V 4 bases and J 2 bases, with 11 bases left between them. CDR3 length equals 14 residues. Per the germline V gene, CDR1 is SGHKS and CDR2 is YYEKEE (reference sequence). CDR3 amino acids: CASSVSVNTDTQYF. In DNA, the CDR3 is TGTGCCAGCAGCGTGTCTGTTAACACAGATACGCAGTATTTT.

V usage is TRBV5-1 and J usage is TRBJ2-7; D is possibly TRBD1 or TRBD2 (5 bases each). In germline, CDR1 is SGHRS, CDR2 YFSETQ. V dropped 4 bases and J dropped 1 base, with 12 bases sitting between them. This CDR3 has 14 amino acids. CDR3 coding DNA: TGCGCCAGCAGCCGTGGGGACCGATCCTACGAGCAGTACGTC. Amino acid sequence: CASSRGDRSYEQYV.

The genes are TRBV9 and TRBJ2-2; weak D call: TRBD1 (6 bases). Per the germline V gene, CDR1 is SGDLS and CDR2 is YYNGEE. This CDR3 is 13 amino acids long. Between the trimmed V and J ends, which lost 3 bases and 6 bases, there was a span of 9 bases. CDR3 protein: CASSETGPGELFF. The CDR3 DNA follows: TGTGCCAGCAGCGAGACAGGACCCGGGGAGCTGTTTTTT.

The CDR3 loop is CASSRGDRVFFEHGYTF. The CDR3 bases are TGTGCCAGCAGCAGGGGGGACAGGGTATTTTTCGAGCATGGCTACACCTTC. This chain links TRBV3-1 with TRBJ1-2; 9 bases align to TRBD1. V dropped 5 bases and J dropped 6; count of bases not matched to a gene: 16. CDR3 length: 17 residues. Germline values: CDR1 LGHDT, CDR2 YNNKEL (reference sequence).

The chain is built from TRBV15 and TRBJ2-1; no firm D call. Germline CDR1 is LNHNV and CDR2 is YYDKDF (reference sequence). The CDR3 extends over 14 amino acids. Trimming took off 0 bases at V and 12 bases at J, with 15 bases between the two ends. The CDR3 is CATSRDKYRVWQFF. As DNA, the CDR3 is TGTGCCACCAGCAGAGATAAGTACCGGGTTTGGCAGTTCTTC.

This clonotype was seen ten or more times. The V gene is TRBV14, the J gene TRBJ2-2; D call uncertain. V was trimmed by 4 bases and J by 1 base, leaving 7 bases between them. The CDR3 has 14 amino acids. Germline-derived CDR1 and CDR2 are SGHDN and FVKESK. CDR3 in DNA: TGTGCCAGCAGCCGAGTGGTGAACACCGGGGAGCTGTTTTTT. This translates into CASSRVVNTGELFF. The variable domain in full, with the rest retrieved from reference TRBV14 and TRBJ2-2, is EAGVTQFPSHSVIEKGQTVTLRCDPISGHDNLYWYRRVMGKEIKFLLHFVKESKQDESGMPNNRFLAERTGGTYSTLKVQPAELEDSGVYFCASSRVVNTGELFFGEGSRLTVL.

The chain links TRBV5-1 to TRBJ2-5; D possibly corresponds to TRBD1 (5 bases). Germline V gene lookup returns CDR1 SGHRS and CDR2 YFSETQ. Trimming pared 3 bases from V and 5 bases from J, leaving 8 bases between. The CDR3 is made up of 12 amino acids. The CDR3, as DNA: TGCGCCAGCAGCTCGGACACCGAGACCCAGTACTTC. Residues: CASSSDTETQYF. The full variable domain, with the rest looked up from reference TRBV5-1 and TRBJ2-5, is KAGVTQTPRYLIKTRGQQVTLSCSPISGHRSVSWYQQTPGQGLQFLFEYFSETQRNKGNFPGRFSGRQFSNSRSEMNVSTLELGDSALYLCASSSDTETQYFGPGTRLLVL.

This clonotype was observed a few times. The rearrangement links TRBV7-2 to TRBJ1-1, with 8 nucleotides matching TRBD1. Germline loops: CDR1 SGHTA, CDR2 FQGNSA. Unmatched junction bases numbered 11, after V lost 5 bases and J lost 12 bases. This CDR3 is 13 amino acids long. CDR3 nucleotide sequence: TGTGCCAGCAGCCCACGGACAGGGCCGGTTCCTTTCTTT. As protein: CASSPRTGPVPFF.

This clonotype was observed a few times. The J gene is TRBJ1-1, the V gene TRBV5-1; D remains ambiguous. This CDR3 has 13 amino acids. Germline values: CDR1 SGHRS, CDR2 YFSETQ. The V end was cut by 5 bases, the J end by 2 bases, with 10 bases between. CDR3 protein: CASSHSGNTEAFF. In DNA form, the CDR3 reads TGCGCCAGCAGTCATTCCGGAAACACTGAAGCTTTCTTT.

V usage is TRBV9 and J usage is TRBJ1-1, with D perhaps matching TRBD1 (5 bases). The CDR3 runs to 12 residues. Trimming left V 5 bases short and J 7 bases short, with 12 bases between. The V gene's germline CDR1 is SGDLS and CDR2 YYNGEE. The CDR3 sequence is CASRSPGLEAFF. The CDR3, as DNA: TGTGCCAGCAGGTCTCCGGGACTTGAAGCTTTCTTT.

This clonotype was detected only a few times. The chain employs TRBV12-3 or TRBV12-4 and TRBJ2-2, with TRBD2 matching over 12 bases. The V segment lost 4 bases and the J segment 4 bases; nucleotides outside the gene matches: 10. The CDR3 contains 18 residues. The CDR3 loop reads CASSSYPGLAGTTGELFF. The CDR3 region has the DNA TGTGCCAGCAGTTCTTACCCAGGACTAGCGGGAACCACCGGGGAGCTGTTTTTT.

This chain links TRBV20-1 with TRBJ1-5; D not resolved. V lost 2 bases and J 5 bases, leaving 7 bases between the germline ends. Per germline, CDR1 DFQATT and CDR2 SNEGSKA (reference sequence). The CDR3 runs to 12 residues. CDR3 sequence: CSARKMDQPQHF. Written as DNA, the CDR3 is TGCAGTGCTAGAAAAATGGATCAGCCCCAGCATTTT.

The chain couples TRBV20-1 to TRBJ2-7, with 7 bases aligning to TRBD1. CDR1 is DFQATT and CDR2 is SNEGSKA in the germline V gene (reference sequence). With 6 bases clipped from V and 0 bases from J, the junction kept 11 bases outside the gene matches. This CDR3 comprises 15 residues. The CDR3 spells CSATGQHSSSYEQYF. The CDR3 region has the DNA TGCAGTGCCACGGGACAGCACTCGAGCTCCTACGAGCAGTACTTC.

The CDR3 DNA reads as TGTGCCAGCAGCCCGTTGGGGTCAATCACAGATACGCAGTATTTT. Protein: CASSPLGSITDTQYF. The chain couples TRBV7-2 to TRBJ2-3; D remains unclear. In germline, CDR1 is SGHTA, CDR2 FQGNSA. The CDR3 totals 15 residues. Trimming removed 5 bases from V and 2 bases from J, with 14 bases in between.

The genes are TRBV12-3 or TRBV12-4 and TRBJ1-5; 7 nucleotides align to TRBD1. The ends lost 4 bases at V and 1 base at J; junction bases unmatched: 1. The CDR3 is 14 residues long. In nucleotides, the CDR3 is TGTGCCAGCAGTTCGGACAGGAGCAATCAGCCCCAGCATTTT. It specifies CASSSDRSNQPQHF.

In its sample, this clonotype was seen many times. The chain combines TRBV21-1 with TRBJ1-1. TRBV21-1 is a pseudogene locus. The CDR3 extends over 14 amino acids. CDR3 in DNA: TGTGCCAGCAGCAAATTGGTCGGGGTCACTGAAGCTTTCTTT. It translates to CASSKLVGVTEAFF.

This clonotype has a handful of counts. The chain employs TRBV12-3 or TRBV12-4 and TRBJ2-5, with TRBD2 identical over 14 bases. The CDR3 runs 15 residues. J was trimmed by 14 bases and V by 7 bases; bases with no gene match: 15. The CDR3 nucleotides are TGTGCCAGCAAACTGACTAGCGGGAGGGCCAACCGCTGTTACTTC. As protein: CASKLTSGRANRCYF.

This chain joins TRBV7-9 and TRBJ1-5; 8 bases line up with TRBD1. V trimming: 8 bases; J trimming: 0 bases; junction bases outside the gene matches: 3. Germline V gene data show CDR1 as SEHNR and CDR2 as FQNEAQ (reference sequence). This CDR3 has 14 residues. DNA for the CDR3: TGTGCCAGCCAGGGACAGGCTAGCAATCAGCCCCAGCATTTT. It codes for CASQGQASNQPQHF. Supplemented by reference TRBV7-9 and TRBJ1-5, the full variable domain reads DTGVSQNPRHKITKRGQNVTFRCDPISEHNRLYWYRQTLGQGPEFLTYFQNEAQLEKSRLLSDRFSAERPKGSFSTLEIQRTEQGDSAMYLCASQGQASNQPQHFGDGTRLSIL.

This clonotype was counted between two and nine times. CDR3 region: CASSPGTWGQSTDTQYF. The CDR3 DNA reads TGTGCCAGCAGCCCCGGGACCTGGGGACAGAGCACAGATACGCAGTATTTT. This chain joins TRBV5-6 and TRBJ2-3; 7 nucleotides line up with TRBD1. Germline V lookup: CDR1 SGHDT, CDR2 YYEEEE. V lost 4 bases, J lost 0 bases, and 11 bases stayed unmatched. There are 17 residues in the CDR3.

This clonotype was counted only a few times. As DNA, the CDR3 is TGTGCCAGCAGTGACTCGAACAGGGGGCGCAATGAGCAGTTCTTC. This codes for CASSDSNRGRNEQFF. V gene TRBV6-4 combines with J gene TRBJ2-1; 9 positions match TRBD1. In germline, CDR1 is MRHNA, CDR2 SNTAGT. The ends lost 0 bases at V and 6 bases at J; junction bases unmatched: 3. The CDR3 spans 15 residues.

In its sample, this clonotype was seen a few times. The chain combines TRBV7-9 with TRBJ2-2; D not certain. The CDR3 sequence is 12 residues long. The germline V and J ends were trimmed by 5 bases and 6 bases, with 7 bases remaining between them. CDR1 and CDR2 from the germline V gene are SEHNR and FQNEAQ (reference sequence). The CDR3, as DNA: TGTGCCAGCAGCCAACATCCCGGGGAGCTGTTTTTT. Translation gives CASSQHPGELFF.

This clonotype was observed a handful of times. The chain couples TRBV7-2 to TRBJ2-7, with 11 bases fitting TRBD2. Germline V gene sequence: CDR1 SGHTA, CDR2 FQGNSA. V shed 6 bases, J shed 3 bases, and the junction held 7 bases outside the gene matches. This CDR3 contains 15 residues. CDR3 region: CASSWGLAEYYEQYF. CDR3 in DNA: TGTGCCAGCAGTTGGGGACTAGCGGAGTACTACGAGCAGTACTTC.

The sample holds a few counts of this clonotype. V usage is TRBV5-6 and J usage is TRBJ2-1; D may correspond to TRBD1 or TRBD2 (7 bases each). Trimming pared 6 bases from V and 8 bases from J, leaving 21 bases between. From germline, CDR1 is SGHDT and CDR2 YYEEEE. The CDR3 is 15 residues long. The CDR3 DNA follows: TGTGCCAGCAACCGACGGCAGGGGGGGGTGGATGAGCAGTTCTTC. Amino acid sequence: CASNRRQGGVDEQFF.